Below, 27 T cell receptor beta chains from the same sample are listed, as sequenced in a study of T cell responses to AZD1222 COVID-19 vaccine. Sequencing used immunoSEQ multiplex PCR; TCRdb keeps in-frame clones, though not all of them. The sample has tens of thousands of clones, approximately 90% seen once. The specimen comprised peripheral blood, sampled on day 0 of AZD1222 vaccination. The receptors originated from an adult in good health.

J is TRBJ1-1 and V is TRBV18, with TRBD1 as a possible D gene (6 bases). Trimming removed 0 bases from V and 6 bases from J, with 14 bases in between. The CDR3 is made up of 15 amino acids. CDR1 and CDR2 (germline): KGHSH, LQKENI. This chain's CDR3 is CASSPPWGQDPEAFF. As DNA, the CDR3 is TGTGCCAGCTCACCACCGTGGGGGCAGGACCCTGAAGCTTTCTTT.

The CDR3 coding sequence is TGTGCCAGTCGCGCCCGGACAGGGGGCGTTCAGCCCCAGCATTTT. The encoded protein is CASRARTGGVQPQHF. V usage is TRBV19 and J usage is TRBJ1-5, with 11 bases lining up with TRBD1. CDR1 and CDR2 from the germline V gene are LNHDA and SQIVND (reference sequence). The CDR3 is 15 amino acids. V lost 8 bases and J lost 6; bases outside the gene matches: 9.

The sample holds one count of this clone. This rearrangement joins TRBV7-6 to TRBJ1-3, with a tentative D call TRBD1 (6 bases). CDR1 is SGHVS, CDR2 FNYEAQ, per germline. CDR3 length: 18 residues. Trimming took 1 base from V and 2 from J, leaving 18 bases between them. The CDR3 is CASSLGFVSGAAGNTIYF. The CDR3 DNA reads TGTGCCAGCAGCTTAGGTTTTGTGTCAGGGGCAGCTGGAAACACCATATATTTT.

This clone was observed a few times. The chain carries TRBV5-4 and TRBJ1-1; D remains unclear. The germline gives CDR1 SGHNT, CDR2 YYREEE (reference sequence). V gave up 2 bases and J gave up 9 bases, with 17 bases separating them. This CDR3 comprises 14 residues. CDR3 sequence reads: CASSFGLQAPKAFF. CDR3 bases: TGTGCCAGCAGCTTCGGGTTACAAGCTCCAAAAGCTTTCTTT.

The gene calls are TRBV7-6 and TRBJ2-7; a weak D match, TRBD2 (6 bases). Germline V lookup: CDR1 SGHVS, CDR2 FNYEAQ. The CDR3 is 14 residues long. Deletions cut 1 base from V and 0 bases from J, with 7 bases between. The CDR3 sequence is CASSLGGDSYEQYF. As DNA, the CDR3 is TGTGCCAGCAGCTTAGGGGGGGACTCCTACGAGCAGTACTTC.

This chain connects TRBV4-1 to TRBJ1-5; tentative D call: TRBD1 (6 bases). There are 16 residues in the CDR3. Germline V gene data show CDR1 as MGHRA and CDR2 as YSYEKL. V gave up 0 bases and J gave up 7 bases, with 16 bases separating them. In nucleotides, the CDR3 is TGCGCCAGCAGCCAAGATGGGGGCAGGGTAAAACAGCCCCAGCATTTT. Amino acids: CASSQDGGRVKQPQHF.

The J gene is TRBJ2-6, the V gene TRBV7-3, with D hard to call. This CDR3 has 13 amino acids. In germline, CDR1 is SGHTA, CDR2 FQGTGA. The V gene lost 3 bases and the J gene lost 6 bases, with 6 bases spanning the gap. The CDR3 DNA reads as TGTGCCAGCAGCTTGTCAGAGGCCAACGTCCTGACTTTC. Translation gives CASSLSEANVLTF.

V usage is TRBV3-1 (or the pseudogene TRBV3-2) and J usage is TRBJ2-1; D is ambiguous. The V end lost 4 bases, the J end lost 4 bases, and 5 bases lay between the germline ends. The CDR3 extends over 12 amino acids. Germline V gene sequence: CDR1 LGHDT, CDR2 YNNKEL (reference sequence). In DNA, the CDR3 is TGTGCCAGCAGCCTAGCTTACAATGAGCAGTTCTTC. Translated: CASSLAYNEQFF.

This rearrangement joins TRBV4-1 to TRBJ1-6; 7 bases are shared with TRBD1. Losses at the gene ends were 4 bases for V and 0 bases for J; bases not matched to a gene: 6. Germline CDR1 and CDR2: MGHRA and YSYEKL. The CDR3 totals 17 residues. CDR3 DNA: TGCGCCAGCAGCCCGGGACAGCAGAGCTCCTATAATTCACCCCTCCACTTT. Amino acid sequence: CASSPGQQSSYNSPLHF.

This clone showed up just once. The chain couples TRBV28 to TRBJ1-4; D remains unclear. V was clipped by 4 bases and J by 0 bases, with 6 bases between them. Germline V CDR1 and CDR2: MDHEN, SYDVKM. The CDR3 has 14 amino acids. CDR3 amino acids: CASSSLATNEKLFF. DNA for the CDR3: TGTGCCAGCAGTTCGCTTGCAACTAATGAAAAACTGTTTTTT. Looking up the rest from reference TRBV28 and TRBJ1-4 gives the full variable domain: DVKVTQSSRYLVKRTGEKVFLECVQDMDHENMFWYRQDPGLGLRLIYFSYDVKMKEKGDIPEGYSVSREKKERFSLILESASTNQTSMYLCASSSLATNEKLFFGSGTQLSVL.

The CDR3 region has the DNA TGTGCCAGCATTATCGACAGAATGGACTATGGCTACACCTTC. This gives the protein CASIIDRMDYGYTF. This rearrangement joins TRBV2 to TRBJ1-2, with D maybe TRBD1 (5 bases). This CDR3 comprises 14 residues. The V and J ends lost 7 bases and 3 bases respectively, with 15 bases between them. Germline CDR1 is SNHLY and CDR2 is FYNNEI.

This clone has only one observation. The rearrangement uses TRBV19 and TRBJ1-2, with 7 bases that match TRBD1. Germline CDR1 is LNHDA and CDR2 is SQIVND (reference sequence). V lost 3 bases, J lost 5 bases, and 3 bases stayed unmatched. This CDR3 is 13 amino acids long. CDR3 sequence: CASSMDRSYGYTF. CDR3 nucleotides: TGTGCCAGTAGTATGGACAGGAGTTATGGCTACACCTTC. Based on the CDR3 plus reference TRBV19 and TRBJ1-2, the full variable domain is DGGITQSPKYLFRKEGQNVTLSCEQNLNHDAMYWYRQDPGQGLRLIYYSQIVNDFQKGDIAEGYSVSREKKESFPLTVTSAQKNPTAFYLCASSMDRSYGYTFGSGTRLTVV.

Here the CDR3 DNA reads TGTGCCAGCAGCTTAGGGCTATGGGCAGAGCAGTTCTTC. This codes for CASSLGLWAEQFF. The J gene is TRBJ2-1, the V gene TRBV7-9; D is ambiguous. Germline V gene lookup returns CDR1 SEHNR and CDR2 FQNEAQ (reference sequence). The CDR3 has 13 residues. Trimming shortened V by 1 base and J by 10 bases, and 11 bases separated the two germline ends.

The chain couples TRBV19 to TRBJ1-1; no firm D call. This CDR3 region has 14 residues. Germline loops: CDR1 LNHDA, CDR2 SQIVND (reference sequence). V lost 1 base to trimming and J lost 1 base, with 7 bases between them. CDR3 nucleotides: TGTGCCAGTAGTATAGGTCCGACGAACACTGAAGCTTTCTTT. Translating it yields CASSIGPTNTEAFF.

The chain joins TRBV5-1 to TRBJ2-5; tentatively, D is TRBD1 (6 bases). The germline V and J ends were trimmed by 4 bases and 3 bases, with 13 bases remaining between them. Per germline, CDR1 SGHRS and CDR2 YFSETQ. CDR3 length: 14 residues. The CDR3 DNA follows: TGCGCCAGCAGCCCGGGGACATTTGAAGAGACCCAGTACTTC. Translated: CASSPGTFEETQYF.

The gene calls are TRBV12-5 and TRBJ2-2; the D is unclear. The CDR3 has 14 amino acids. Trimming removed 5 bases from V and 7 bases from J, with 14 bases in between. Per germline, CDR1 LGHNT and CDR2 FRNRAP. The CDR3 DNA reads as TGTGCTAGTGGTCCTAGGGCGGAACACGGGGAGCTGTTTTTT. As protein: CASGPRAEHGELFF.

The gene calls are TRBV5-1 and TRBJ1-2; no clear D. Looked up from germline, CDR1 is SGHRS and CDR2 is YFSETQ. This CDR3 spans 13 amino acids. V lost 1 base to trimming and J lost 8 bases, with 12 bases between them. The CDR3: CASSLPAGSGYTF. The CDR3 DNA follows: TGCGCCAGCAGCTTGCCAGCCGGAAGCGGCTACACCTTC.

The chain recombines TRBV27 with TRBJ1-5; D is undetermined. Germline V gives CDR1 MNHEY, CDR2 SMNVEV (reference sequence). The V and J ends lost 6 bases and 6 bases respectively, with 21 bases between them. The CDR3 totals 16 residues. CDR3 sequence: CASRNNGVGLGQPQHF. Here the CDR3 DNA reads TGTGCCAGCAGGAACAATGGGGTAGGTCTCGGTCAGCCCCAGCATTTT.

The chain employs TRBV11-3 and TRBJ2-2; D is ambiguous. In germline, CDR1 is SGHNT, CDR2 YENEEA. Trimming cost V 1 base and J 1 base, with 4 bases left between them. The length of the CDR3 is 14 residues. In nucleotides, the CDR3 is TGTGCCAGCAGCTTAGGGGGGAACACCGGGGAGCTGTTTTTT. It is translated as CASSLGGNTGELFF.

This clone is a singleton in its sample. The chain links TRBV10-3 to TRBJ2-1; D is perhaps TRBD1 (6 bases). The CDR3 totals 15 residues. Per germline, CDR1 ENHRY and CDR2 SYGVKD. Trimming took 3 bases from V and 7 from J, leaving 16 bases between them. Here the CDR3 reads CAISEGQGLTNEQFF. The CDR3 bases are TGTGCCATCAGTGAAGGGCAGGGGTTGACAAATGAGCAGTTCTTC.

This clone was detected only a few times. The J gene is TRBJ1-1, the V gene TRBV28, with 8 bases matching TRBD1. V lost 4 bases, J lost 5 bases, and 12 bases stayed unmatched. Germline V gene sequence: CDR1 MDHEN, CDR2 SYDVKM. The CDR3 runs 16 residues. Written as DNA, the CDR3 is TGTGCCAGCAGTTCCGACCGCAGGGGGCGCGGAACTGAAGCTTTCTTT. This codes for CASSSDRRGRGTEAFF.

CDR3 in DNA: TGCGCCAGCAGCCCCGGCCGGGAAGGAGCTTTCTTT. Translated, it gives CASSPGREGAFF. The rearrangement uses TRBV4-3 and TRBJ1-1; D not resolved. CDR1 and CDR2 from the germline V gene are LGHNA and YSLEER. The CDR3 totals 12 residues. Trimming stripped 4 bases from V and 10 bases from J, with 13 bases between.

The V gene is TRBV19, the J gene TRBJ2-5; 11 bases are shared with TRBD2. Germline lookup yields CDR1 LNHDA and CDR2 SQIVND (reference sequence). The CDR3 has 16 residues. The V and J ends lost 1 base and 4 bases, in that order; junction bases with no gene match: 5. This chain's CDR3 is CASSIGASGGPETQYF. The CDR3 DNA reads TGTGCCAGTAGTATAGGGGCTAGCGGGGGGCCAGAGACCCAGTACTTC.

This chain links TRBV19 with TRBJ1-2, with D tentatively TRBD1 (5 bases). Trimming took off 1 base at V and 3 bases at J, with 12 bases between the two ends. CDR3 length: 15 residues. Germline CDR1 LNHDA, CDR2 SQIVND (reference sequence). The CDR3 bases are TGTGCCAGTAGTATAGTATCCGGGACCTACTATGGCTACACCTTC. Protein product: CASSIVSGTYYGYTF.

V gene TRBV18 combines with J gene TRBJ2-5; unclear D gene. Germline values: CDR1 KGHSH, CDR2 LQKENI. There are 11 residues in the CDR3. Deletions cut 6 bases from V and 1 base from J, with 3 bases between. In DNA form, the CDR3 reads TGTGCCAGCTCCCTCCAAGAGACCCAGTACTTC. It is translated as CASSLQETQYF. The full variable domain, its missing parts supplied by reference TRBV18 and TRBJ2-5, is NAGVMQNPRHLVRRRGQEARLRCSPMKGHSHVYWYRQLPEEGLKFMVYLQKENIIDESGMPKERFSAEFPKEGPSILRIQQVVRGDSAAYFCASSLQETQYFGPGTRLLVL.

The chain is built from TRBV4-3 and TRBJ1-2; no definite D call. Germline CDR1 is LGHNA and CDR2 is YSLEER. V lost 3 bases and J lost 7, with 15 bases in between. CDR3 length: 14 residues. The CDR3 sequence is CASSQALREGGYTF. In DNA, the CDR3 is TGCGCCAGCAGCCAGGCATTACGCGAGGGTGGCTACACCTTC.

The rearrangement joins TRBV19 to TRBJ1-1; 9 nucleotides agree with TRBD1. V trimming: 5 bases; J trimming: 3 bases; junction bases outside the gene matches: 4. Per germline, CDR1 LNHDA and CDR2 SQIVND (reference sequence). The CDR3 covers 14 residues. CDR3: CASSHRGQHTEAFF. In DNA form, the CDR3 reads TGTGCCAGTAGTCACAGGGGGCAGCACACTGAAGCTTTCTTT.